The 2 T cell receptor beta chains reported below all come from one sample, sequenced in a study of siplizumab effects on memory and regulatory T cells (dated by TCRdb to the late 2010s). Receptor libraries were prepared by the immunoSEQ multiplex PCR assay. TCRdb holds this immuneACCESS table with in-frame rearrangements only. Some clones are missing; in checked studies, unresolved V genes explain under half, and the rest has no known cause. In all, the sample holds 120,000 or so clones, and more than 90% of those were seen once. The top ten constitute about 1.5% of the sample. The sample was CD4+ T cells sorted from blood. The receptors stem from a human donor in good health.

The CDR3: CAWSGKVTDTQYF. The CDR3 DNA reads as TGTGCCTGGAGCGGGAAGGTGACAGATACGCAGTATTTT. The chain links TRBV30 to TRBJ2-3, with D possibly being TRBD2 (5 bases). Per the germline V gene, CDR1 is GTSNPN and CDR2 is SVGIG (reference sequence). The CDR3 spans 13 residues. Trimming left V 3 bases short and J 3 bases short, with 10 bases between.

The V and J genes are TRBV9 and TRBJ2-3, with D uncertain. Trimming cost V 4 bases and J 5 bases, with 11 bases left between them. This CDR3 comprises 13 residues. The germline gives CDR1 SGDLS, CDR2 YYNGEE. Here the CDR3 reads CASSHGLGDTQYF. In nucleotides, the CDR3 is TGTGCCAGCAGCCACGGATTGGGAGATACGCAGTATTTT.